Following are 32 T cell receptor beta chains from one sample sequenced in a study of shared clonotypes between healthy human individuals. Clones were sequenced by immunoSEQ multiplex PCR, and TCRdb holds only the in-frame ones, with some missing. Among hundreds of thousands of clones, roughly 95% were seen once, and the ten largest hold over 0.1%. In the naive CD8 group, cells lacked CD45RO and were positively selected for CCR7, so terminally differentiated effector memory CD45RA+ cells were left out. Sequencing input: naive CD8+ T cells sorted from blood. The receptors were gathered from a woman between 25 and 40 years old in good health.

The chain uses TRBV6-1 and TRBJ2-7, with a possible D match to TRBD1 (5 bases). The CDR3 sequence is 13 residues long. Germline loops: CDR1 MNHNS, CDR2 SASEGT. The V end was cut by 6 bases, the J end by 2 bases, with 11 bases between. The CDR3 DNA reads TGTGCCAGCAGACTCGACAGCACCTACGAGCAGTACTTC. This encodes CASRLDSTYEQYF.

The rearrangement uses TRBV21-1 and TRBJ2-7; TRBD2 was called by the table and not checked on the DNA. TRBV21-1 is a pseudogene locus. The CDR3 is 15 residues long. As DNA, the CDR3 is TGTGCCAGCAGCAATGTGGAAGCGGCTTTCTACGAGCAGTACTTC. As protein: CASSNVEAAFYEQYF.

V is TRBV7-9 and J is TRBJ1-4, with D tentatively TRBD1 (6 bases). The germline V gene has CDR1 SEHNR and CDR2 FQNEAQ (reference sequence). The CDR3 loop spans 14 amino acids. The V and J ends lost 3 bases and 8 bases respectively, with 13 bases between them. The CDR3, as DNA: TGTGCCAGCAGCTTTCCCTTAGGGGGGGAAAAACTGTTTTTT. Encoded protein: CASSFPLGGEKLFF.

This chain uses TRBV4-1 with TRBJ2-5; D assignment may be TRBD1 or TRBD2 (5 bases each). Germline CDR1 is MGHRA and CDR2 is YSYEKL. The CDR3 runs 15 residues. Trimming removed 1 base at V and 5 bases at J, with 14 bases between. CDR3 in amino acids: CASSQAGGGTETQYF. As DNA, the CDR3 is TGCGCCAGCAGCCAAGCGGGCGGTGGGACGGAGACCCAGTACTTC.

The gene calls are TRBV28 and TRBJ2-7; TRBD2 aligns across 8 bases. CDR3 size: 16 residues. The V segment lost 2 bases and the J segment 3 bases; nucleotides outside the gene matches: 9. CDR1 is MDHEN, CDR2 SYDVKM, per germline. The CDR3 is CASSLDFVTSDYEQYF. CDR3 coding DNA: TGTGCCAGCAGTTTAGATTTCGTGACTAGCGACTACGAGCAGTACTTC.

Notes on this clone: No DNA is shown, since the ends of the CDR3 on it are uncertain; the CDR3 is the one TCRdb lists. CDR3 region: CASSFGAGELFF. J is TRBJ2-2 and V is TRBV7-9. The CDR3 is 12 amino acids in total, end residues counted. Germline CDR1 SEHNR, CDR2 FQNEAQ (reference sequence).

This chain uses TRBV29-1 with TRBJ2-1; TRBD2 might be the D (6 bases). The CDR3 covers 16 residues. Looked up from germline, CDR1 is SQVTM and CDR2 is ANQGSEA. The V gene lost 7 bases and the J gene lost 0 bases, with 19 bases spanning the gap. The CDR3 region is CSEYGGIGGSYNEQFF. Here the CDR3 DNA reads TGCAGCGAATACGGAGGGATCGGCGGCTCCTACAATGAGCAGTTCTTC.

The chain combines TRBV12-5 with TRBJ2-1, with a weak D call TRBD2 (5 bases). Trimming removed 6 bases at V and 7 bases at J, with 10 bases between. The CDR3 sequence is 12 residues long. Germline lookup yields CDR1 LGHNT and CDR2 FRNRAP. CDR3 amino acids: CASGYSGNEQFF. The CDR3 DNA sequence: TGTGCTAGTGGATATTCGGGGAATGAGCAGTTCTTC.

J is TRBJ2-7 and V is TRBV28, with D tentatively TRBD2 (5 bases). Trimming took 3 bases from V and 0 from J, leaving 12 bases between them. The CDR3 totals 15 residues. Germline-derived CDR1 and CDR2 are MDHEN and SYDVKM. DNA of the CDR3: TGTGCCAGCAGTTTCGGACTTGTTCCCTCCTACGAGCAGTACTTC. It is translated as CASSFGLVPSYEQYF. The full variable domain, completed using reference TRBV28 and TRBJ2-7, is DVKVTQSSRYLVKRTGEKVFLECVQDMDHENMFWYRQDPGLGLRLIYFSYDVKMKEKGDIPEGYSVSREKKERFSLILESASTNQTSMYLCASSFGLVPSYEQYFGPGTRLTVT.

This chain connects TRBV5-6 to TRBJ1-3, with D perhaps matching TRBD1 (6 bases). CDR3 length equals 16 residues. Germline V gene sequence: CDR1 SGHDT, CDR2 YYEEEE. Between the trimmed V and J ends, which lost 3 bases and 4 bases, there was a span of 17 bases. In DNA, the CDR3 is TGTGCCAGCAGCTATGGAGGGGGGACCAGGGGAAACACCATATATTTT. This encodes CASSYGGGTRGNTIYF.

In DNA, the CDR3 is TGTGCCAGCACTACCGGGACCCTTAATCAGCCCCAGCATTTT. It specifies CASTTGTLNQPQHF. This chain connects TRBV2 to TRBJ1-5; TRBD1 is a possible D gene (5 bases). CDR1 SNHLY and CDR2 FYNNEI come from the germline V gene. The ends were cut back, 7 bases at V and 4 bases at J, with 14 bases in the middle. The CDR3 runs to 14 residues.

V is TRBV18 and J is TRBJ2-1, with D hard to call. Germline CDR1 reads KGHSH; CDR2 reads LQKENI. Trimming removed 6 bases from V and 8 bases from J, with 17 bases in between. The CDR3 sequence is 14 residues long. The CDR3 spells CASSRKEIEDEQFF. The CDR3 bases are TGTGCCAGCTCCCGGAAGGAAATTGAGGATGAGCAGTTCTTC.

The chain couples TRBV28 to TRBJ1-5, with D hard to call. CDR3 length: 13 amino acids. Germline values: CDR1 MDHEN, CDR2 SYDVKM. The V end lost 1 base, the J end lost 8 bases, and 9 bases lay between the germline ends. In DNA, the CDR3 is TGTGCCAGCAGTTTATTACGGACTGAGCCCCAGCATTTT. Encoded protein: CASSLLRTEPQHF.

V gene TRBV5-6 combines with J gene TRBJ2-3, with D unresolved. CDR1 and CDR2 from the germline V gene are SGHDT and YYEEEE. This CDR3 region has 16 residues. Trimming took 1 base from V and 0 from J, leaving 12 bases between them. CDR3 sequence: CASSLFKYPSTDTQYF. CDR3 sequence (DNA): TGTGCCAGCAGCTTGTTTAAATACCCTAGCACAGATACGCAGTATTTT.

This clone was recorded once. The chain combines TRBV29-1 with TRBJ2-7; D may be TRBD1 or TRBD2 (5 bases each). The CDR3 contains 13 residues. V lost 7 bases, J lost 2 bases, and 15 bases lay in between. The germline V gene encodes CDR1 SQVTM and CDR2 ANQGSEA. The CDR3 loop is CSGRGVGAYEQYF. CDR3 nucleotide sequence: TGCAGCGGCCGGGGTGTGGGGGCCTACGAGCAGTACTTC.

The chain employs TRBV27 and TRBJ1-1; 7 nucleotides line up with TRBD1. This CDR3 has 14 amino acids. J gave up 9 bases and V 7 bases, and 14 bases lay outside the gene matches. CDR1 is MNHEY and CDR2 is SMNVEV in the germline V gene (reference sequence). CDR3 protein: CASTSTGFHAQAFF. Here the CDR3 DNA reads TGTGCCAGCACCTCGACAGGGTTCCACGCACAAGCTTTCTTT.

This sequence joins TRBV27 and TRBJ1-2; D is unresolved. Germline CDR1 MNHEY, CDR2 SMNVEV (reference sequence). V shed 5 bases and J shed 1 base, with 26 bases lying between them. CDR3 length: 19 residues. CDR3 nucleotide sequence: TGTGCCAGCAGTAAGTGGAACCCCCGACACAGCGATCATAACTATGGCTACACCTTC. Translated: CASSKWNPRHSDHNYGYTF.

This sequence joins TRBV28 and TRBJ2-3; D call uncertain. Looked up from germline, CDR1 is MDHEN and CDR2 is SYDVKM. The ends were cut back, 5 bases at V and 6 bases at J, with 9 bases in the middle. This CDR3 spans 12 amino acids. The CDR3 sequence is CASSPSIDTQYF. The CDR3 DNA reads as TGTGCCAGCAGTCCTAGTATTGATACGCAGTATTTT.

With respect to this clone: This sample includes further DNA sequences coding for the same CDR3. The V call is TRBV5-1, the J call TRBJ1-1, with a tentative D call TRBD1 (5 bases). Germline CDR1 SGHRS, CDR2 YFSETQ. This CDR3 region has 13 residues. Trimming took 5 bases from V and 1 from J, leaving 9 bases between them. In DNA, the CDR3 is TGCGCCAGCAGATCAACAGGGAACACTGAAGCTTTCTTT. This translates into CASRSTGNTEAFF.

The V and J genes are TRBV27 and TRBJ1-2; the D gene is possibly TRBD1 (6 bases). The germline CDR1 and CDR2 sequences are MNHEY and SMNVEV (reference sequence). This CDR3 has 14 amino acids. The V gene lost 2 bases and the J gene lost 6 bases, with 13 bases spanning the gap. CDR3 coding DNA: TGTGCCAGCAGTTTAACCCCCAACAGGGATGGCTACACCTTC. Amino acids: CASSLTPNRDGYTF.

The rearrangement joins TRBV25-1 to TRBJ1-5; D might be TRBD1 (5 bases). V was trimmed by 2 bases and J by 8 bases, leaving 13 bases between them. Germline CDR1 and CDR2: MGHDK and SYGVNS. The CDR3 has 14 residues. In DNA, the CDR3 is TGTGCCAGCAGTGAAACCGCCTGGGGGGAGCCCCAGCATTTT. As protein: CASSETAWGEPQHF.

The CDR3 region has the DNA TGTGCCAGCAGTCCCCGCCAGAGATTGAACACTGAAGCTTTCTTT. As protein: CASSPRQRLNTEAFF. The J gene is TRBJ1-1, the V gene TRBV7-9; no clear D. Per the germline V gene, CDR1 is SEHNR and CDR2 is FQNEAQ (reference sequence). The V and J ends lost 6 bases and 0 bases respectively, with 14 bases between them. The CDR3 sequence is 15 residues long.

The genes are TRBV27 and TRBJ2-1, with D perhaps being TRBD1 or TRBD2 (6 bases each). The CDR3 is 16 residues long. V dropped 3 bases and J dropped 4 bases, with 16 bases sitting between them. CDR1 is MNHEY and CDR2 is SMNVEV in the germline V gene (reference sequence). The CDR3 DNA sequence: TGTGCCAGCAGTTTTGAGGGGGGACGAATTTACAATGAGCAGTTCTTC. Protein: CASSFEGGRIYNEQFF.

This chain links TRBV19 with TRBJ2-5; 10 bases fit TRBD2. Near its end, the DNA agrees better with TRBJ2-7, so the J call may be wrong. CDR3 length: 15 residues. Germline V gene data show CDR1 as LNHDA and CDR2 as SQIVND (reference sequence). The CDR3 DNA reads TGTGCCAGTAGCGCGGGACTAGCGCCCGCCTACGAGCAGTACTTC. Translation: CASSAGLAPAYEQYF.

The chain combines TRBV27 with TRBJ1-1, with TRBD1 identical over 9 bases. The junction had 13 bases not matched to a gene; V was cut back by 1 base and J by 1 base. The CDR3 has 19 residues. CDR1 MNHEY and CDR2 SMNVEV come from the germline V gene (reference sequence). The CDR3 protein is CASSLYYRGPKDPNTEAFF. For the CDR3, the DNA is TGTGCCAGCAGTTTATACTACAGGGGGCCCAAAGACCCGAACACTGAAGCTTTCTTT.

The chain couples TRBV7-9 to TRBJ1-2; maybe TRBD1 (6 bases). Trimming cost V 1 base and J 8 bases, with 20 bases left between them. The length of the CDR3 is 16 residues. Germline V lookup: CDR1 SEHNR, CDR2 FQNEAQ (reference sequence). CDR3 sequence (DNA): TGTGCCAGCAGCTTAGATCCAGGGGAACTATTCGGCGGCTACACCTTC. Its protein product is CASSLDPGELFGGYTF.

This sequence joins TRBV28 and TRBJ2-2, with unresolved D. CDR3 length: 13 residues. Trimming cost V 2 bases and J 5 bases, with 6 bases left between them. Per the germline V gene, CDR1 is MDHEN and CDR2 is SYDVKM. The CDR3 region has the DNA TGTGCCAGCAGTTTAGGGTTTACCGGGGAGCTGTTTTTT. Translating gives CASSLGFTGELFF.

V and J are TRBV9 and TRBJ2-3, with TRBD2 matching 14 bases. Germline V gene data show CDR1 as SGDLS and CDR2 as YYNGEE. V gave up 4 bases and J gave up 6 bases; unmatched junction bases: 7. The CDR3 covers 16 residues. CDR3: CASSRLAGGPGDTQYF. CDR3 nucleotides: TGTGCCAGCAGCAGACTAGCGGGAGGGCCTGGGGATACGCAGTATTTT.

CDR3 nucleotide sequence: TGTGCCAGCAGACACCGGGAAGCAAACACCGGGGAGCTGTTTTTT. Amino acids: CASRHREANTGELFF. The chain has TRBV27 and TRBJ2-2; a weak D match, TRBD2 (5 bases). V dropped 6 bases and J dropped 2 bases, with 13 bases sitting between them. From germline, CDR1 is MNHEY and CDR2 SMNVEV (reference sequence). This CDR3 region has 15 residues.

V usage is TRBV9 and J usage is TRBJ2-6; D not certain. The CDR3 extends over 15 amino acids. Between the trimmed V and J ends, which lost 4 bases and 0 bases, there was a span of 8 bases. Germline V gives CDR1 SGDLS, CDR2 YYNGEE. CDR3 coding DNA: TGTGCCAGCAGCCCTGAAATCTCTGGGGCCAACGTCCTGACTTTC. It yields the protein CASSPEISGANVLTF. The complete variable domain, with remaining parts taken from reference TRBV9 and TRBJ2-6, reads DSGVTQTPKHLITATGQRVTLRCSPRSGDLSVYWYQQSLDQGLQFLIQYYNGEERAKGNILERFSAQQFPDLHSELNLSSLELGDSALYFCASSPEISGANVLTFGAGSRLTVL.

This clone is a singleton in its sample. This chain links TRBV4-1 with TRBJ2-7; tentatively, D is TRBD2 (5 bases). The CDR3 sequence is 16 residues long. Germline V CDR1 and CDR2: MGHRA, YSYEKL. Trimming left V 1 base short and J 1 base short, with 14 bases between. CDR3 region: CASSQGAGGTSYEQYF. CDR3 nucleotide sequence: TGCGCCAGCAGCCAAGGGGCGGGCGGAACTTCCTACGAGCAGTACTTC.

The chain combines TRBV30 with TRBJ2-2, with TRBD2 as a possible D gene (6 bases). Trimming took off 5 bases at V and 1 base at J, with 14 bases between the two ends. The CDR3 spans 15 residues. Germline-derived CDR1 and CDR2 are GTSNPN and SVGIG (reference sequence). CDR3 loop: CAWDEGSGNTGELFF. CDR3 nucleotide sequence: TGTGCCTGGGACGAGGGTAGCGGGAACACCGGGGAGCTGTTTTTT. The complete variable domain, with remaining parts taken from reference TRBV30 and TRBJ2-2, reads SQTIHQWPATLVQPVGSPLSLECTVEGTSNPNLYWYRQAAGRGLQLLFYSVGIGQISSEVPQNLSASRPQDRQFILSSKKLLLSDSGFYLCAWDEGSGNTGELFFGEGSRLTVL.